This T cell receptor (beta chain) was profiled in a study of T cell changes during pregnancy in multiple sclerosis. J lost 11 bases, V lost 9 bases, and 9 bases had no gene match. This CDR3 is built from 11 residues. Germline V gene sequence: CDR1 MNHEY, CDR2 SVGAGI. Here immunoSEQ multiplex PCR was the method, and the copy in TCRdb shows in-frame clones only, minus some. The sample holds some 28,000 clones; approximately 94% are singletons and the top ten take approximately 0.39%. The receptor was derived from a female donor with multiple sclerosis, enrolled in a pregnancy study. Sequenced here: CD4+ T cells from peripheral blood mononuclear cells, sampled after pregnancy. V and J are TRBV6-5 and TRBJ1-1; TRBD1 matches at 7 bases. CDR3 amino acids: CASGAGGKAFF. CDR3 sequence (DNA): TGTGCCAGTGGGGCAGGGGGTAAGGCTTTCTTT.